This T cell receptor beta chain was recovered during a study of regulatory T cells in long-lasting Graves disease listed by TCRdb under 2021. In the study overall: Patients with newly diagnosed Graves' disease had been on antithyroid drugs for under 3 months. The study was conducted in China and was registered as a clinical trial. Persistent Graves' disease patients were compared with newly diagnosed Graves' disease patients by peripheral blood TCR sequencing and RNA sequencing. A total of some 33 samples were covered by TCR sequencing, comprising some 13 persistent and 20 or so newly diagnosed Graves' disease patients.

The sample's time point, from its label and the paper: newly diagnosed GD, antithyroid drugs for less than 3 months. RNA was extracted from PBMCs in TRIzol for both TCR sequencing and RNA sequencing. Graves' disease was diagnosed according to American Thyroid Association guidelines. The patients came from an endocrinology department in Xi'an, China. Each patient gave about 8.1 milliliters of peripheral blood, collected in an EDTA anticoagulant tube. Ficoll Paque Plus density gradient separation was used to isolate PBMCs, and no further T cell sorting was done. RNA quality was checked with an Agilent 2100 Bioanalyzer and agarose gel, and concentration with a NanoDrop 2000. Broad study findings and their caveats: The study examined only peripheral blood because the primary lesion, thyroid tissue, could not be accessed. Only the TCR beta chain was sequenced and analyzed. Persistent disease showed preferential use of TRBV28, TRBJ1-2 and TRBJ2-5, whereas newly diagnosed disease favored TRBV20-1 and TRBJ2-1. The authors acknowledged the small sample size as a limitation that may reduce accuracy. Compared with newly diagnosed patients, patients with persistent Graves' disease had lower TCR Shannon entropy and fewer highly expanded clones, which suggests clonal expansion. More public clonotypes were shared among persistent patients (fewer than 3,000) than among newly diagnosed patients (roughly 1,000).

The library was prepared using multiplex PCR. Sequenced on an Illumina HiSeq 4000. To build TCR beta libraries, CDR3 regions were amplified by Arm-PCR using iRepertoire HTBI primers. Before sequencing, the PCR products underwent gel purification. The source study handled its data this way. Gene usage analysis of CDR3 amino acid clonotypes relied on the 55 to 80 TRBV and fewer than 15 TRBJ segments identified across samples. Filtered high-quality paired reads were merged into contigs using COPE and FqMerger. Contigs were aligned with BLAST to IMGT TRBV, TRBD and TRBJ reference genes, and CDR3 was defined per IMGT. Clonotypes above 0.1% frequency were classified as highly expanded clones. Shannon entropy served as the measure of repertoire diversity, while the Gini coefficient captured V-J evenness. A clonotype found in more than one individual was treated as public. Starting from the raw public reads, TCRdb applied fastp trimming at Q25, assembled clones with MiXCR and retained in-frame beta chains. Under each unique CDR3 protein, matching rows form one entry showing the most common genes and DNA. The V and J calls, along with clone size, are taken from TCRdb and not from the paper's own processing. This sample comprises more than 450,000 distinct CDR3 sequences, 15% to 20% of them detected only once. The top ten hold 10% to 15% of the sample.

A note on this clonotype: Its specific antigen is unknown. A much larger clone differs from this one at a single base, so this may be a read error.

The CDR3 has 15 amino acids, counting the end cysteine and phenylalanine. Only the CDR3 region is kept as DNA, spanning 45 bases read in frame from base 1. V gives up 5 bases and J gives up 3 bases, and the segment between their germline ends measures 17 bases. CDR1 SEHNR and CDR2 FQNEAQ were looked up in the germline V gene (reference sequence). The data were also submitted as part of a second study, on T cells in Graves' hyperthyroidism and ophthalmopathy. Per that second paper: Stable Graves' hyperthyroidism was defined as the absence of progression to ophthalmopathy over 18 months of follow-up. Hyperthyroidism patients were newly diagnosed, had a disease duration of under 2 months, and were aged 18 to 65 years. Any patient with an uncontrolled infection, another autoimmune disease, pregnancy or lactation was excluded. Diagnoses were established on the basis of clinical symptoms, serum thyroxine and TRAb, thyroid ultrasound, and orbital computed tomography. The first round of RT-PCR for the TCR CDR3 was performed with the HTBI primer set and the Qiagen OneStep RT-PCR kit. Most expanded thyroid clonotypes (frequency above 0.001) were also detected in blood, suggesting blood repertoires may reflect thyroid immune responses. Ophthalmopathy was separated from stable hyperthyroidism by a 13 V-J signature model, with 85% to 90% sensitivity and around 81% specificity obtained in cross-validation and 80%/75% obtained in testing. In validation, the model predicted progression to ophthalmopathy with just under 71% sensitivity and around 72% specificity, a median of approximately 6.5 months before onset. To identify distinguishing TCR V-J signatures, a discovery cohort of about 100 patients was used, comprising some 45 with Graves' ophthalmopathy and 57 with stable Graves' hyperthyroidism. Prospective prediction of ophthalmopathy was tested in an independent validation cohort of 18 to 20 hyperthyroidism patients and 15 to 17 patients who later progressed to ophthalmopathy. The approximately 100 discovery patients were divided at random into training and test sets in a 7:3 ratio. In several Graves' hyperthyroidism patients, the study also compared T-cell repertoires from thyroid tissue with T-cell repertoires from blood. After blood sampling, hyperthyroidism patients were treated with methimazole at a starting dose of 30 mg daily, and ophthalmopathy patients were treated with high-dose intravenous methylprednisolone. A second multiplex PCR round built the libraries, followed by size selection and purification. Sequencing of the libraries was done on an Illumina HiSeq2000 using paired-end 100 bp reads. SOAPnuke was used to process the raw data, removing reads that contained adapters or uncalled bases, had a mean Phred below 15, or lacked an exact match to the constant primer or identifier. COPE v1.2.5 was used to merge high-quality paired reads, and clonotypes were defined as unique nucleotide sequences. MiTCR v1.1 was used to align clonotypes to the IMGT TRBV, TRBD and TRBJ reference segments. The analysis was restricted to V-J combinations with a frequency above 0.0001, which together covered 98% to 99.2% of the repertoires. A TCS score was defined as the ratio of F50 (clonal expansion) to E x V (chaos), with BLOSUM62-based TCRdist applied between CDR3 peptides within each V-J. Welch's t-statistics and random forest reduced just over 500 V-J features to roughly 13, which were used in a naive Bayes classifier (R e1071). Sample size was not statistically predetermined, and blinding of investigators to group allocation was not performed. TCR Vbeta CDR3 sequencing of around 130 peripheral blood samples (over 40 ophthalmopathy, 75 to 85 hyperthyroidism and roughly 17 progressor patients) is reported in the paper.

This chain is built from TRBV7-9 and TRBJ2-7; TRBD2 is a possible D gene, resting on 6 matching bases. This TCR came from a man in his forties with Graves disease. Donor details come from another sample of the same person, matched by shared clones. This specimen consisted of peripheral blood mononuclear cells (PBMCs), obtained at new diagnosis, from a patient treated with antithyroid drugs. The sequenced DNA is TGTGCCAGCAGCAGGCGACTAGAGGGAGTCTACGAGCAGTACTTC. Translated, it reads CASSRRLEGVYEQYF.